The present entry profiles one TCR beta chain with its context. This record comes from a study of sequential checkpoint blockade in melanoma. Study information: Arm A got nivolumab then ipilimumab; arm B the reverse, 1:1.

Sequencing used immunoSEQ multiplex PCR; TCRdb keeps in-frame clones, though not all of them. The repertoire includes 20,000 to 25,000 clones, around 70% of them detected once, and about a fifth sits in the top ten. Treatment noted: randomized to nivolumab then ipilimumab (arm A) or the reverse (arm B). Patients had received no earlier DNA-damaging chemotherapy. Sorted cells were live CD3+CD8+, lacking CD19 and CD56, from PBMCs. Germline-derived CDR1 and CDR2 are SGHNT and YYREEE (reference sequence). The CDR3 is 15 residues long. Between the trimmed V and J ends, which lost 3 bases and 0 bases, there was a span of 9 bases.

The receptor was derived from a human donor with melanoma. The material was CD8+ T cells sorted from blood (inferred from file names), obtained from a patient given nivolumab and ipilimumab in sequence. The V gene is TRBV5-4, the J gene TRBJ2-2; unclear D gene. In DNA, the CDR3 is TGTGCCAGCAGCTCCTATTACGCGAACACCGGGGAGCTGTTTTTT. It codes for CASSSYYANTGELFF.